Shown below are 9 T cell receptor beta chains from a single sample sequenced in a study of response to subunit inactivated influenza vaccine. TCRdb re-called the RT-PCR reads through MiXCR, storing one row per CDR3 protein. The sample shows hundreds of thousands of distinct CDR3 sequences, 10% to 15% of them seen only once. The starting material was non-naive T cells sorted from PBMCs, obtained approximately 15 days before vaccination. These receptor sequences come from a man aged 50 to 60 who received an inactivated influenza vaccine.

The chain is built from TRBV20-1 and TRBJ2-7; D not resolved. Trimming removed 1 base from V and 4 bases from J, with 5 bases in between. Germline values: CDR1 DFQATT, CDR2 SNEGSKA (reference sequence). The CDR3 has 11 amino acids. In nucleotides, the CDR3 is TGCAGTGCTAGAGTGGTGTACGAGCAGTACTTC. The encoded protein is CSARVVYEQYF.

This clonotype has a handful of counts. CDR3 loop: CASSLETAISMSNEQFF. In DNA, the CDR3 is TGTGCCAGCAGCTTAGAGACAGCTATCTCGATGAGCAATGAGCAGTTCTTC. The rearrangement uses TRBV7-2 and TRBJ2-1, with D perhaps matching TRBD1 (5 bases). The V gene's germline CDR1 is SGHTA and CDR2 FQGNSA. The V end lost 1 base, the J end lost 6 bases, and 19 bases lay between the germline ends. The CDR3 loop spans 17 amino acids. Full variable domain (remainder filled in from reference TRBV7-2 and TRBJ2-1): GAGVSQSPSNKVTEKGKDVELRCDPISGHTALYWYRQSLGQGLEFLIYFQGNSAPDKSGLPSDRFSAERTGGSVSTLTIQRTQQEDSAVYLCASSLETAISMSNEQFFGPGTRLTVL.

In this sample, this clonotype turned up a few times. This chain joins TRBV6-2 or TRBV6-3 and TRBJ1-3; no definite D call. The germline V gene has CDR1 MNHEY and CDR2 SVGEGT. Trimming shortened V by 5 bases and J by 2 bases, and 16 bases separated the two germline ends. CDR3 length: 16 amino acids. The CDR3: CASSDMGRTAGNTIYF. DNA for the CDR3: TGTGCCAGCAGTGACATGGGCAGAACGGCTGGAAACACCATATATTTT.

This clonotype appeared a few times. This chain connects TRBV6-5 to TRBJ2-1; 9 bases match TRBD1. The ends lost 2 bases at V and 10 bases at J; junction bases unmatched: 9. Germline CDR1 reads MNHEY; CDR2 reads SVGAGI. The CDR3 loop spans 15 amino acids. CDR3 in amino acids: CASSYRGQGHSEQFF. DNA for the CDR3: TGTGCCAGCAGTTACAGGGGACAGGGTCATAGCGAGCAGTTCTTC.

The rearrangement links TRBV5-6 to TRBJ1-4; 7 bases agree with TRBD1. Germline V gene sequence: CDR1 SGHDT, CDR2 YYEEEE. V gave up 5 bases and J gave up 6 bases; unmatched junction bases: 7. The CDR3 loop spans 14 amino acids. CDR3 sequence (DNA): TGTGCCAGCAGAATACAGGGGTACGATGAAAAACTGTTTTTT. It is translated as CASRIQGYDEKLFF.

V is TRBV6-6 and J is TRBJ2-3; D is undetermined. The CDR3 contains 12 residues. Trimming left V 7 bases short and J 1 base short, with 6 bases between. Germline CDR1 is MNHNY and CDR2 is SVGAGI (reference sequence). CDR3 amino acids: CASNLGTDTQYF. Written as DNA, the CDR3 is TGTGCCAGCAACCTGGGCACAGATACGCAGTATTTT.

This clonotype was picked up a small number of times. The chain combines TRBV6-2 or TRBV6-3 with TRBJ2-4; D is perhaps TRBD2 (5 bases). V was pared by 5 bases and J by 6 bases, with 17 bases between. Per germline, CDR1 MNHEY and CDR2 SVGEGT. The CDR3 runs 15 residues. CDR3 DNA sequence: TGTGCCAGCAGTAACCCCCCCATTGGGAGAAACATTCAGTACTTC. Residues: CASSNPPIGRNIQYF.

V and J are TRBV20-1 and TRBJ1-5; D is unclear. CDR1 is DFQATT and CDR2 is SNEGSKA in the germline V gene (reference sequence). V lost 3 bases, J lost 2 bases, and 20 bases lay in between. CDR3 length equals 17 residues. The CDR3, as DNA: TGCAGTGCTAGGGATTCTAGTGTCCCCTCGGGCAATCAGCCCCAGCATTTT. Translating it yields CSARDSSVPSGNQPQHF.

V gene TRBV12-3 or TRBV12-4 combines with J gene TRBJ2-4; 7 bases agree with TRBD1. With 6 bases clipped from V and 9 bases from J, the junction kept 14 bases outside the gene matches. The CDR3 loop spans 15 amino acids. This chain's CDR3 is CASSRPTGMQGIQYF. The CDR3 DNA reads TGTGCCAGCAGCCGACCGACAGGGATGCAAGGCATTCAGTACTTC.